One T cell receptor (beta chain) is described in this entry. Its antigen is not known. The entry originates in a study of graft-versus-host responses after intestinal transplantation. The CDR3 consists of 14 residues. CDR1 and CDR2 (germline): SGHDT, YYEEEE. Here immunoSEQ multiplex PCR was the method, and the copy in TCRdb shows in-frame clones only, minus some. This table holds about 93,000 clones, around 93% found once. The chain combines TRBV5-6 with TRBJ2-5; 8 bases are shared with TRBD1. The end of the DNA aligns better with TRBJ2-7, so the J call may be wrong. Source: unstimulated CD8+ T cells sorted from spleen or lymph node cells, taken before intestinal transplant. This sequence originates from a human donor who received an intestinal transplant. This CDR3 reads CASSFMDRDYEQYF. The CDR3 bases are TGTGCCAGCAGCTTCATGGACAGGGATTACGAGCAGTACTTC.